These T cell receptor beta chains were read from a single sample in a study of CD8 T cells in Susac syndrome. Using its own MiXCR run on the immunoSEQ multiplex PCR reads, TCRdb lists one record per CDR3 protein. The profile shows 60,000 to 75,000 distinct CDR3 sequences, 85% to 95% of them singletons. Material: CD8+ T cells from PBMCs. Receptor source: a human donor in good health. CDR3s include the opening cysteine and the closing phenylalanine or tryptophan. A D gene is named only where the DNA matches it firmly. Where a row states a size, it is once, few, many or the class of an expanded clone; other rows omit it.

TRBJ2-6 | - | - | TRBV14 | CASSRGRAVSGANVLTF | TGTGCCAGCAGCCGCGGCAGGGCCGTCTCTGGGGCCAACGTCCTGACTTTC
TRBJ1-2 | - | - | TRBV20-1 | CSATPRSRFYGYTF | TGCAGTGCTACCCCGCGGTCCCGGTTCTATGGCTACACCTTC
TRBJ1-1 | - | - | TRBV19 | CASSMQGTEAFF | TGTGCCAGTAGTATGCAGGGAACTGAAGCTTTCTTT
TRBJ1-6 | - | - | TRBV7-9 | CASSLVHGGNSPLHF | TGTGCCAGCAGCTTAGTTCATGGAGGGAATTCACCCCTCCACTTT
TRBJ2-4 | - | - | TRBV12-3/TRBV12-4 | CASSLTLGGAKNIQYF | TGTGCCAGCAGCCTGACCCTCGGCGGGGCCAAAAACATTCAGTACTTC
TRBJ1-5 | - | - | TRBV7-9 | CASSQDSFNQPQHF | TGTGCCAGCAGCCAAGACAGCTTCAATCAGCCCCAGCATTTT
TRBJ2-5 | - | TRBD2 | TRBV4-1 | CASSDLAGGDQETQYF | TGCGCCAGCTCCGACCTAGCGGGGGGGGACCAAGAGACCCAGTACTTC
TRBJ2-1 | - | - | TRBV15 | CATSRVEGPPYNEQFF | TGTGCCACCAGCAGAGTTGAGGGGCCCCCTTACAATGAGCAGTTCTTC
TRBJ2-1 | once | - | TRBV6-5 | CASSYYDRRYNEQFF | TGTGCCAGCAGTTACTACGACAGGCGGTACAATGAGCAGTTCTTC
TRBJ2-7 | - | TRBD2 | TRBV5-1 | CASSPGLAGISYEQYF | TGCGCCAGCAGCCCAGGGCTAGCGGGGATCTCCTACGAGCAGTACTTC
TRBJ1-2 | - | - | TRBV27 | CASSLFGQPDYVNYGYTF | TGTGCCAGCAGTTTATTTGGCCAGCCCGATTACGTTAACTATGGCTACACCTTC
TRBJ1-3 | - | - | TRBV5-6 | CASSLEPIVSGNTIYF | TGTGCCAGCAGCTTGGAACCGATCGTCTCTGGAAACACCATATATTTT
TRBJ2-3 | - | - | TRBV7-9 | CASRPGAGVADTQYF | TGTGCCAGCAGACCAGGGGCAGGGGTGGCAGATACGCAGTATTTT
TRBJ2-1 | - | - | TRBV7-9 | CASSLLEAGAMDEQFF | TGTGCCAGCAGCTTATTGGAGGCAGGGGCGATGGATGAGCAGTTCTTC
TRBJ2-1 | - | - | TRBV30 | CAWRDNRVEQFF | TGTGCCTGGAGAGATAATAGAGTCGAGCAGTTCTTC
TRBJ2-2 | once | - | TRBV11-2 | CASSNYGTANTGELFF | TGTGCCAGCAGCAACTACGGGACTGCGAACACCGGGGAGCTGTTTTTT
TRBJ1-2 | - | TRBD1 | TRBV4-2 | CASSPGTGLSYGYTF | TGTGCCAGCAGCCCGGGGACAGGGCTCAGCTATGGCTACACCTTC
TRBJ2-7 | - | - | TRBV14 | CASSQDRGPEYEQYF | TGTGCCAGCAGCCAAGACAGGGGCCCCGAGTACGAGCAGTACTTC
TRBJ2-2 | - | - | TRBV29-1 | CSVENSRGTGELFF | TGCAGCGTTGAAAATAGCAGGGGCACCGGGGAGCTGTTTTTT
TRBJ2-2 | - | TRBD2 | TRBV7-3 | CASSYPGGDTTGELFF | TGTGCCAGCAGCTACCCTGGGGGGGATACCACCGGGGAGCTGTTTTTT
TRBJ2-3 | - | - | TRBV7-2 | CASSRASTDTQYF | TGTGCCAGCAGCCGCGCGAGCACAGATACGCAGTATTTT
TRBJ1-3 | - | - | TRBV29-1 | CSVENGLENTIYF | TGCAGCGTTGAAAACGGCCTTGAAAACACCATATATTTT
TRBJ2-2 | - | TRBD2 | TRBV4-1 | CASSQVSGGAGELFF | TGCGCCAGCAGCCAAGTCAGCGGGGGGGCCGGGGAGCTGTTTTTT
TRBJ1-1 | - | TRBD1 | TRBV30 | CAWAWDSRTEAFF | TGTGCCTGGGCGTGGGACAGTCGCACTGAAGCTTTCTTT
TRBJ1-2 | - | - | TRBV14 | CASSQDGSDYGYTF | TGTGCCAGCAGCCAAGACGGTAGTGACTATGGCTACACCTTC